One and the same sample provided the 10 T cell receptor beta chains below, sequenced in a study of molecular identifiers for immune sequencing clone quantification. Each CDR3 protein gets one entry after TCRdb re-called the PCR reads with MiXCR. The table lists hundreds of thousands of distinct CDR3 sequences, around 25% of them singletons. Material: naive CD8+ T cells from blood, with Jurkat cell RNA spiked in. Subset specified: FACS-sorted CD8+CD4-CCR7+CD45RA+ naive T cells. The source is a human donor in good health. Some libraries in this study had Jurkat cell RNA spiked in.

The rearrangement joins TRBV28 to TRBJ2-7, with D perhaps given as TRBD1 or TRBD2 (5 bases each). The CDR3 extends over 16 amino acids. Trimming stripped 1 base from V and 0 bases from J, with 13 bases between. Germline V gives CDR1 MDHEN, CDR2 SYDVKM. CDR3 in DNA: TGTGCCAGCAGTTTATTGTTCTCGAGGGGCTCCTACGAGCAGTACTTC. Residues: CASSLLFSRGSYEQYF.

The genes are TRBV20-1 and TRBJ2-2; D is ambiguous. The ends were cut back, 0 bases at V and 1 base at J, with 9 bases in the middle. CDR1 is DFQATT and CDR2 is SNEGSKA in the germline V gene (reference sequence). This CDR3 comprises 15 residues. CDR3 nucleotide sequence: TGCAGTGCTAGAGATCTTACAGTGAACACCGGGGAGCTGTTTTTT. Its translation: CSARDLTVNTGELFF.

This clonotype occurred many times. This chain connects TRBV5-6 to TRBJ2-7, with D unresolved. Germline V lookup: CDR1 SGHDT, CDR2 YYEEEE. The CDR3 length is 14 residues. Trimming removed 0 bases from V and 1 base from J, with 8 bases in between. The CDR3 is CASSLANPSYEQYF. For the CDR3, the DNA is TGTGCCAGCAGCTTGGCAAACCCTTCCTACGAGCAGTACTTC.

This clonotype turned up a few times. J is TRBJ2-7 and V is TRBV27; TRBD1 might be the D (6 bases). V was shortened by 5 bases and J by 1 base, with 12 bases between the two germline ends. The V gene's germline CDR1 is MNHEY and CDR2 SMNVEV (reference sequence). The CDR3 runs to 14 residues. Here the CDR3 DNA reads TGTGCCAGCAGTCCTCAGGACAGTTCCTACGAGCAGTACTTC. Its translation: CASSPQDSSYEQYF.

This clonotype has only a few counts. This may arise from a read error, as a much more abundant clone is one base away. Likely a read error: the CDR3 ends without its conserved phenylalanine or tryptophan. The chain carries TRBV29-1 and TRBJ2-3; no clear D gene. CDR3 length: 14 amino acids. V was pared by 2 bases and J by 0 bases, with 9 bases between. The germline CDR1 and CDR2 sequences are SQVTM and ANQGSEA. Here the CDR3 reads CSVEPTISTDTQYY. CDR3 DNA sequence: TGCAGCGTTGAACCGACGATTAGCACAGATACGCAGTATTAT.

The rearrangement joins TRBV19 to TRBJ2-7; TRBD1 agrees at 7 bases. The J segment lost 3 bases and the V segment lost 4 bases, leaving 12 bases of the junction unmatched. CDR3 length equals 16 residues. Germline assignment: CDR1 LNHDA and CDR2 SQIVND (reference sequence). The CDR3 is CASSTDRDRRYYEQYF. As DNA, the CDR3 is TGTGCCAGTAGTACCGACCGGGACAGAAGATACTACGAGCAGTACTTC. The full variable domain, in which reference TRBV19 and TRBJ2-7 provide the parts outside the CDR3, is DGGITQSPKYLFRKEGQNVTLSCEQNLNHDAMYWYRQDPGQGLRLIYYSQIVNDFQKGDIAEGYSVSREKKESFPLTVTSAQKNPTAFYLCASSTDRDRRYYEQYFGPGTRLTVT.

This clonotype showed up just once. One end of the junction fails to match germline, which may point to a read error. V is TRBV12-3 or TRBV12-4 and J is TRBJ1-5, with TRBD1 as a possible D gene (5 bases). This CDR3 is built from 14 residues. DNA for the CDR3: TGTGCCTGCAGTTTATGGGGGGTGGCTCAGCCCCAGCATTTT. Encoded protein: CACSLWGVAQPQHF.

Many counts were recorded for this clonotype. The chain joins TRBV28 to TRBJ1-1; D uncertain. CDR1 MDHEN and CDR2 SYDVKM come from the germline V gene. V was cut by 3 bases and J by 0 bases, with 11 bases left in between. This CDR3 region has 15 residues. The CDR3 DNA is TGTGCCAGCAGTTTGACGGCAGACATGAACACTGAAGCTTTCTTT. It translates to CASSLTADMNTEAFF.

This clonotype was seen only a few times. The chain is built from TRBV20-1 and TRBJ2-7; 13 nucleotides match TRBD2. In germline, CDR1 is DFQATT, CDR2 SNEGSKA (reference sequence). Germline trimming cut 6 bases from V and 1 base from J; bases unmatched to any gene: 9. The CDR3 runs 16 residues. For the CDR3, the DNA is TGCAGTGCCCAGCAAGGACTAGCGGGAGTGTCCTACGAGCAGTACTTC. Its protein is CSAQQGLAGVSYEQYF.

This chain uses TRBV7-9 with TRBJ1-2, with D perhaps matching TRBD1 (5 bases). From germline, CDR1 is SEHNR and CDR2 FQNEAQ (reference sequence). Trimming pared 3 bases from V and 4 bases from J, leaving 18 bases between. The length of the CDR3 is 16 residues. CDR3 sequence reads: CASSFRDAEPFYGYTF. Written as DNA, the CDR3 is TGTGCCAGCAGCTTCCGGGACGCCGAGCCCTTCTATGGCTACACCTTC. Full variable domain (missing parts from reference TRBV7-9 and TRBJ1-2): DTGVSQNPRHKITKRGQNVTFRCDPISEHNRLYWYRQTLGQGPEFLTYFQNEAQLEKSRLLSDRFSAERPKGSFSTLEIQRTEQGDSAMYLCASSFRDAEPFYGYTFGSGTRLTVV.